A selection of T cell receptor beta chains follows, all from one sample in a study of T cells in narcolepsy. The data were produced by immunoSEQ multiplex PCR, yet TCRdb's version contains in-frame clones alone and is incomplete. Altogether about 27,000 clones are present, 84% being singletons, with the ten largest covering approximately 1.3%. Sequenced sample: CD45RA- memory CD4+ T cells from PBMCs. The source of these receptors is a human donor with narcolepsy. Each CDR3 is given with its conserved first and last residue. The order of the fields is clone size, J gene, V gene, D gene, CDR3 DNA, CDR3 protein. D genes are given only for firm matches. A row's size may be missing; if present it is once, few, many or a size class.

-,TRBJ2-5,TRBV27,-,TGTGCCAGCAGTTTCTTTGGGGAGACCCAGTACTTC,CASSFFGETQYF
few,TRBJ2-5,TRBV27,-,TGTGCCAGCAGTCCGACAGGTTACCGAGAGACCCAGTACTTC,CASSPTGYRETQYF
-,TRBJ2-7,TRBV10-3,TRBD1,TGTGCCATCAGTGACCCCCGGGACAGGGGGGACGAGCAGTACTTC,CAISDPRDRGDEQYF
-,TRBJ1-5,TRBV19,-,TGTGCCAGTAGTATGGTGGCCCAGCCCCAGCATTTT,CASSMVAQPQHF
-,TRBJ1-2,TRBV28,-,TGTGCCAGCAGTTCCTATGGCTACACCTTC,CASSSYGYTF
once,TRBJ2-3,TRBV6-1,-,TGTGCCAGCAGTGAAGCCATTAAGGGACTTTTATCCACAGATACGCAGTATTTT,CASSEAIKGLLSTDTQYF
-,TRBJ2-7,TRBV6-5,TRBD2,TGTGCCAGCACCCGGACGGGAGGACCCTACGAGCAGTACTTC,CASTRTGGPYEQYF
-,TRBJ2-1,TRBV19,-,TGTGCCAGTAGTTCGAGGGATTCGAGGTACAATGAGCAGTTCTTC,CASSSRDSRYNEQFF
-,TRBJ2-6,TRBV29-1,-,TGCAGCGTTGAGGCTGGGGCCAACGTCCTGACTTTC,CSVEAGANVLTF
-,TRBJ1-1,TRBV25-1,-,TGTGCCAGCAGTGACTACCCAACGAACACTGAAGCTTTCTTT,CASSDYPTNTEAFF
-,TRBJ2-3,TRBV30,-,TGTGCCTCCCCCCCGGACTCCTCGGGGGATACGCAGTATTTT,CASPPDSSGDTQYF
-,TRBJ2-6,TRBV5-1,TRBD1,TGCGCCAGCAGCCTACAATCCGACAGGGCTGGGGCCAACGTCCTGACTTTC,CASSLQSDRAGANVLTF
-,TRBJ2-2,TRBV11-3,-,TGTGCCAGCAGCTCATCCGGGGGTCTTATGGGCGGGGAGCTGTTTTTT,CASSSSGGLMGGELFF
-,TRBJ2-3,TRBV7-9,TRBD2,TGTGCCAGCAGCCCATCACTAGCGGGAGGGCCAGATACGCAGTATTTT,CASSPSLAGGPDTQYF
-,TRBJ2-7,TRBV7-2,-,TGTGCCAGCAGCGCCCCACCCGGGCCAAGTGTAGAGCAGTACTTC,CASSAPPGPSVEQYF
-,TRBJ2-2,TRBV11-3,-,TGTGCCAGCAGCTTGCGCCTGGGGGGCGACACCGGGGAGCTGTTTTTT,CASSLRLGGDTGELFF
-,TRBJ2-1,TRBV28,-,TGTGCCAGCGACCTGGAAAGGGGCCGATGGATGGGGCGGTTCTTC,CASDLERGRWMGRFF
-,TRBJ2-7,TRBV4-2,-,TGTGCCAGCAGCCAGGCCCGAGTGGCTACAGTCTACGAGCAGTACTTC,CASSQARVATVYEQYF
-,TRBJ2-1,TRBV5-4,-,TGTGCCAGCGGGTGGACAGACAATGAGCAGTTCTTC,CASGWTDNEQFF
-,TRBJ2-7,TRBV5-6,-,TGTGCCAGCAGCTCCCCCGGACAGATCTACGAGCAGTACTTC,CASSSPGQIYEQYF
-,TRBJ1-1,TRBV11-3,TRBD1,TGTGCCAGCAGCTTAGAGGGACAGGCTGAAGCTTTCTTT,CASSLEGQAEAFF
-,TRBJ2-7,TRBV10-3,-,TGTGCCATCAGTGATACCGGTCTGGTTTACGAGCAGTACTTC,CAISDTGLVYEQYF
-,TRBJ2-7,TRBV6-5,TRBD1,TGTGCCAGCAGTTCCCTCCGGGACAGTTCCACCTACGAGCAGTACTTC,CASSSLRDSSTYEQYF
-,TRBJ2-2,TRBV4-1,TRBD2,TGCGCCAGCAGCCAAGTTGGCCTTAGCGGGAGGGCCCGTAGTCCCGGGGAGCTGTTTTTT,CASSQVGLSGRARSPGELFF
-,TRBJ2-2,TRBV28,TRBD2,TGTGCCAGCACTCTCGGGGCTAGCGGGAGGGCCGGGGAGCTGTTTTTT,CASTLGASGRAGELFF
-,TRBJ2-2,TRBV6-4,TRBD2,TGTGCCAGCAGTTCCCTAGCGGGAGCCACGAACACCGGGGAGCTGTTTTTT,CASSSLAGATNTGELFF
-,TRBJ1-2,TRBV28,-,TGTGCCAGCAGTTTGCAGGACACCTATGGCTACACCTTC,CASSLQDTYGYTF
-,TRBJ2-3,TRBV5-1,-,TGCGCCAGCAGCTTCGGACTCGACACAGATACGCAGTATTTT,CASSFGLDTDTQYF
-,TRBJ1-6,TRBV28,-,TGTGCCAGCAGGGCTCAATACGGGGAGGATAATTCACCCCTCCACTTT,CASRAQYGEDNSPLHF
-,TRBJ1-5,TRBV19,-,TGTGCCAGTAGCCTCCCGTTTAAGAATAGCAATCAGCCCCAGCATTTT,CASSLPFKNSNQPQHF
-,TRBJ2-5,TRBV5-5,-,TGTGCCAGCAGCGAGCAACAGGGTCGGGTCGAAGAGACCCAGTACTTC,CASSEQQGRVEETQYF
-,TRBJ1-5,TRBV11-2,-,TGTGCCAGCAGCTTAGGTACGTCGGGGGCCGTGACGCCCCAGCATTTT,CASSLGTSGAVTPQHF
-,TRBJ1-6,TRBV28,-,TGTGCCAGCAGTTTCGGAACCCTTAATTCACCCCTCCACTTT,CASSFGTLNSPLHF
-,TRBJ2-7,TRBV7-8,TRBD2,TGTGCCAGCAGCTTAGAGGCTAGCGGGAGAGGGTCGCAGTACTTC,CASSLEASGRGSQYF
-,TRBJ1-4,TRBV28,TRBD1,TGTGCCAGCAGTGCTAGCGACAGGGTGAATGAAAAACTGTTTTTT,CASSASDRVNEKLFF
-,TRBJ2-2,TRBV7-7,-,TGTGCCAGCAGCCCTACCCGGGCAGGGACCGGGGAGCTGTTTTTT,CASSPTRAGTGELFF
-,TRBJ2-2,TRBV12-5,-,TGTGCTAGTGGTTTGGTAAGGGACATCGCGAACACCGGGGAGCTGTTTTTT,CASGLVRDIANTGELFF
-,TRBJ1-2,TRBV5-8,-,TGTGCCAGCAGAATGACGGCGGCCCGGTCGTGGGGCTACACCTTC,CASRMTAARSWGYTF
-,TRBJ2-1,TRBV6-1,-,TGTGCCAGCAGTAAGTGGGCGGCACCTTACAATGAGCAGTTCTTC,CASSKWAAPYNEQFF
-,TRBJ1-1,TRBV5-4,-,TGTGCCAGCAGCTTATACTCGAGCTCTGAAGCTTTCTTT,CASSLYSSSEAFF
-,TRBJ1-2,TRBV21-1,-,TGTGCCAGCAGCAAAGCCAGGGTTAACTATGGCTACACCTTC,CASSKARVNYGYTF